These 19 T cell receptor beta chains were all obtained from the same sample, sequenced in a study of Ad26.COV2.S vaccination and SARS-CoV-2 variants. Profiled with immunoSEQ multiplex PCR; TCRdb holds only in-frame clones, not every one. Here the sample spans roughly 92,000 clones, approximately 86% being singletons. The sequencing used peripheral blood, collected after recovery from COVID-19. These receptors originate from a human donor who had recovered from COVID-19.

The J gene is TRBJ2-7, the V gene TRBV3-1 (or the pseudogene TRBV3-2); D unclear. Looked up from germline, CDR1 is LGHDT and CDR2 is YNNKEL (reference sequence). Trimming took 0 bases from V and 6 from J, leaving 6 bases between them. The CDR3 is 12 amino acids. The CDR3 region is CASSQDSREQYF. The CDR3 DNA is TGTGCCAGCAGCCAAGATTCCCGCGAGCAGTACTTC.

The chain is built from TRBV5-8 and TRBJ1-3; D uncertain. The V end was cut by 0 bases, the J end by 0 bases, with 7 bases between. CDR1 and CDR2 (germline): SGHTS, YDEGEE. This CDR3 has 15 amino acids. The DNA for the CDR3 is TGTGCCAGCAGCTTGGACCTGGCCTCTGGAAACACCATATATTTT. This gives the protein CASSLDLASGNTIYF.

The chain carries TRBV19 and TRBJ2-6; the D gene is possibly TRBD2 (5 bases). V was trimmed by 5 bases and J by 0 bases, leaving 8 bases between them. This CDR3 spans 15 amino acids. CDR1 is LNHDA, CDR2 SQIVND, per germline (reference sequence). The CDR3 DNA is TGTGCCAGTAGTTCTCGGGGCTCTGGGGCCAACGTCCTGACTTTC. Translating gives CASSSRGSGANVLTF.

This chain connects TRBV7-2 to TRBJ1-6; D call uncertain. CDR1 is SGHTA and CDR2 is FQGNSA in the germline V gene. V was pared by 5 bases and J by 10 bases, with 15 bases between. This CDR3 comprises 14 residues. This chain's CDR3 is CASSHPGNGSPLHF. The DNA of the CDR3 is TGTGCCAGCAGCCATCCGGGTAACGGATCACCCCTCCACTTT.

The chain uses TRBV6-5 and TRBJ1-5; D might be TRBD1 (5 bases). CDR1 and CDR2 from the germline V gene are MNHEY and SVGAGI. The CDR3 totals 12 residues. The V gene lost 6 bases and the J gene lost 6 bases, with 9 bases spanning the gap. The DNA for the CDR3 is TGTGCCAGCAGGCAGGGCGGTCAGCCCCAGCATTTT. This translates into CASRQGGQPQHF.

The chain recombines TRBV21-1 with TRBJ2-3; the tabulated D call, TRBD2, remains unverified against the DNA. TRBV21-1 is given as a pseudogene. CDR3 length: 15 residues. The CDR3 loop reads CAGWTSGKVTDTQYF. The CDR3 DNA reads TGTGCCGGCTGGACTAGCGGGAAGGTAACAGATACGCAGTATTTT.

This rearrangement joins TRBV15 to TRBJ2-7; D is undetermined. V lost 1 base to trimming and J lost 2 bases, with 9 bases between them. Germline-derived CDR1 and CDR2 are LNHNV and YYDKDF (reference sequence). This CDR3 has 14 residues. The CDR3 nucleotides are TGTGCCACCAGCAGAGTTGCGGATGCCTACGAGCAGTACTTC. Amino acid sequence: CATSRVADAYEQYF.

The chain has TRBV19 and TRBJ2-1, with D possibly being TRBD2 (6 bases). CDR1 and CDR2 from the germline V gene are LNHDA and SQIVND (reference sequence). This CDR3 spans 16 amino acids. V shed 5 bases and J shed 1 base, with 15 bases lying between them. The CDR3 DNA reads as TGTGCCAGTAGTCTAATCCCGGGAGTATCCTACAATGAGCAGTTCTTC. It yields the protein CASSLIPGVSYNEQFF.

This sequence joins TRBV6-2 or TRBV6-3 and TRBJ1-1; a weak D match, TRBD1 (6 bases). V lost 5 bases, J lost 2 bases, and 15 bases lay in between. In germline, CDR1 is MNHEY, CDR2 SVGEGT. The CDR3 extends over 15 amino acids. The CDR3 DNA follows: TGTGCCAGCAGTGGGCTACAGGGTCGTAACACTGAAGCTTTCTTT. Its translation: CASSGLQGRNTEAFF.

In this sample, this clone turned up many times. This chain links TRBV27 with TRBJ2-1, with TRBD1 identical over 9 bases. Losses at the gene ends were 6 bases for V and 9 bases for J; bases not matched to a gene: 9. This CDR3 is 14 amino acids long. Germline CDR1 MNHEY, CDR2 SMNVEV (reference sequence). In DNA form, the CDR3 reads TGTGCCAGCAGCCGATGGGACAGGGTCGGTGAGCAGTTCTTC. Amino acids: CASSRWDRVGEQFF.

V gene TRBV9 combines with J gene TRBJ2-1; 10 bases agree with TRBD2. Per the germline V gene, CDR1 is SGDLS and CDR2 is YYNGEE. The CDR3 length is 16 residues. The J segment lost 7 bases and the V segment lost 3 bases, leaving 10 bases of the junction unmatched. The CDR3 nucleotides read TGTGCCAGCAGCGGAAAGAGAGCGGGAGGGTGGAATGAGCAGTTCTTC. This encodes CASSGKRAGGWNEQFF.

V usage is TRBV10-3 and J usage is TRBJ2-5; tentatively, D is TRBD1 or TRBD2 (5 bases each). The CDR3 runs to 14 residues. Trimming pared 6 bases from V and 3 bases from J, leaving 14 bases between. From germline, CDR1 is ENHRY and CDR2 SYGVKD. CDR3: CAIRHSGTEETQYF. As DNA, the CDR3 is TGTGCCATCAGGCATTCCGGGACCGAAGAGACCCAGTACTTC.

The chain recombines TRBV15 with TRBJ1-4, with D uncertain. Per germline, CDR1 LNHNV and CDR2 YYDKDF (reference sequence). The CDR3 spans 15 residues. V gave up 2 bases and J gave up 8 bases, with 15 bases separating them. CDR3 loop: CATSRSAELEEKLFF. The DNA of the CDR3 is TGTGCCACCAGCAGATCTGCGGAGTTGGAGGAAAAACTGTTTTTT.

This rearrangement joins TRBV29-1 to TRBJ1-4, with unresolved D. CDR1 SQVTM and CDR2 ANQGSEA come from the germline V gene. Trimming left V 3 bases short and J 5 bases short, with 10 bases between. The length of the CDR3 is 13 residues. The CDR3 protein is CSVDDGGNEKLFF. CDR3 DNA: TGCAGCGTTGACGACGGCGGGAATGAAAAACTGTTTTTT.

The rearrangement links TRBV24-1 to TRBJ2-3; TRBD2 agrees at 7 bases. The CDR3 covers 14 residues. After removal of 1 base from V and 5 bases from J, the junction contained 2 bases not matched to a gene. Per the germline V gene, CDR1 is KGHDR and CDR2 is SFDVKD. CDR3: CATSDFIAGDTQYF. The CDR3 DNA reads TGTGCCACCAGTGATTTTATAGCGGGAGATACGCAGTATTTT.

V and J are TRBV7-3 and TRBJ2-5; 10 nucleotides agree with TRBD2. The ends lost 5 bases at V and 7 bases at J; junction bases unmatched: 4. Germline CDR1 SGHTA, CDR2 FQGTGA. This CDR3 is 13 amino acids long. Here the CDR3 DNA reads TGTGCCAGCAGCACCTCTAGCGGGGGGACCCAGTACTTC. It is translated as CASSTSSGGTQYF.

This clone was recorded once. The chain joins TRBV29-1 to TRBJ1-2; possibly TRBD1 for D (6 bases). The CDR3 has 11 amino acids. V lost 5 bases and J 8 bases, leaving 12 bases between the germline ends. Germline loops: CDR1 SQVTM, CDR2 ANQGSEA. The CDR3 bases are TGCAGCGTTAACAGGGAAGGAGGCTACACCTTC. This encodes CSVNREGGYTF.

V gene TRBV6-5 combines with J gene TRBJ2-2, with 7 bases identical to TRBD1. CDR1 is MNHEY and CDR2 is SVGAGI in the germline V gene. The trim removed 6 bases at V and 4 bases at J, leaving 8 bases unmatched. CDR3 length: 15 residues. For the CDR3, the DNA is TGTGCCAGCAGCAAAAACAGGGGTACCACCGGGGAGCTGTTTTTT. As protein: CASSKNRGTTGELFF.

The chain is built from TRBV28 and TRBJ2-1; 7 bases match TRBD1. CDR3 length equals 13 residues. Germline values: CDR1 MDHEN, CDR2 SYDVKM. The V segment lost 6 bases and the J segment 8 bases; nucleotides outside the gene matches: 7. The CDR3 DNA is TGTGCCAGCAGCTCCGGGACAGCCTATGAGCAGTTCTTC. Protein product: CASSSGTAYEQFF.